This T cell receptor beta chain was identified in a study of blood T cell repertoires in COVID-19. Across the whole study: The origin of the acute and convalescent COVID-19 samples was the United States, Italy and Spain.

With 6 bases removed from V and 6 bases from J, the gap between germline ends came to 5 bases. The CDR3 spans 11 residues. TCRdb's copy holds only in-frame clones and misses some; the assay was immunoSEQ multiplex PCR. The repertoire holds roughly 250,000 clones, with 88% as singletons. The specimen sequenced was peripheral blood. This TCR was sampled from a man between 60 and 75 years old who had recovered from COVID-19. V is TRBV23-1 and J is TRBJ2-2; D is undetermined. TRBV23-1 counts as an open reading frame of uncertain function. DNA for the CDR3: TGCGCCAGCAGCCCAGCCGGGGAGCTGTTTTTT. Translating gives CASSPAGELFF.